This record concerns one TCR beta chain sequence. Its target is not known. This sample is part of a study of long-term antiretroviral therapy in people with HIV. The assay used was immunoSEQ (version v3.0), run at survey level. Profiling relied on immunoSEQ multiplex PCR, and the TCRdb table lists in-frame clones only, not all of them. The sample carries tens of thousands of clones, about 95% recorded once. In the United States, treatment was given to all participants with HIV. Overall study results and limits: Versus controls, repertoires in people with HIV had narrower CDR3 length ranges. Following ART, diversity rose but still fell short of transplant donor controls.

The sequenced sample was unsorted PBMCs, obtained around 9.2 years after starting antiretroviral therapy. The receptor comes from a man aged 30 to 45 with HIV.

CDR3 sequence (DNA): TGTGCCAGCAGTCGACAGGGAACAGGTAATCAGCCCCAGCATTTT. Translated: CASSRQGTGNQPQHF. The rearrangement links TRBV6-6 to TRBJ1-5, with 7 bases that match TRBD1. With 5 bases clipped from V and 4 bases from J, the junction kept 8 bases outside the gene matches. This CDR3 is 15 amino acids long. The V gene's germline CDR1 is MNHNY and CDR2 SVGAGI (reference sequence).